The T cell receptor beta chain under discussion was sequenced for a study of regulatory T cells in long-lasting Graves disease (dated by TCRdb to 2020 to 2022). Regarding the research as a whole: In the newly diagnosed Graves' disease group, patients had been taking antithyroid drugs for less than 3 months. The study was registered as a clinical trial and conducted in China. Persistent Graves' disease patients were compared with newly diagnosed Graves' disease patients by peripheral blood TCR sequencing and RNA sequencing. A total of around 35 samples underwent TCR sequencing: some 13 from persistent and about 20 from newly diagnosed Graves' disease patients. Overall study results and their limits: The authors noted that the small sample size was a limitation that may lower accuracy. Patients with persistent disease shared more public clonotypes (around 2,700) than newly diagnosed patients did (966). Compared with newly diagnosed patients, persistent Graves' disease patients had lower TCR Shannon entropy and fewer highly expanded clones, which suggests clonal expansion. Preferential use of TRBV28, TRBJ1-2 and TRBJ2-5 was observed in persistent disease, whereas TRBV20-1 and TRBJ2-1 were favored in newly diagnosed disease. The study examined only peripheral blood because the primary lesion, thyroid tissue, could not be accessed. Sequencing and analysis were limited to the TCR beta chain.

Turning to this clonotype: This clone's antigen is unknown. No per-base quality is available; no much larger clone lies one base away.

Receptor libraries were prepared by multiplex PCR. The run used an Illumina HiSeq 4000. To build TCR beta libraries, CDR3 regions were amplified by Arm-PCR using iRepertoire HTBI primers. Gel purification was performed on PCR products prior to sequencing. In the paper's pipeline: A total of 60 to 80 TRBV and about 13 TRBJ segments were identified across samples and were used for gene usage analysis of CDR3 amino acid clonotypes. Filtered high-quality paired reads were merged into contigs using COPE and FqMerger. BLAST was used to align contigs to IMGT TRBV, TRBD and TRBJ reference genes, and CDR3 was defined according to IMGT. Any clonotype with a frequency above 0.1% was counted as a highly expanded clone. Shannon entropy served as the measure of repertoire diversity, while the Gini coefficient captured V-J evenness. Clonotypes shared by more than one individual were considered public. Starting from the raw public reads, TCRdb applied fastp trimming at Q25, assembled clones with MiXCR and retained in-frame beta chains. Rows are unified per CDR3 protein, each entry keeping the most common DNA and genes. These V and J calls derive from TCRdb rather than the authors' analysis. This sample lists about 430,000 distinct CDR3 sequences; over 14% were detected once. The ten top clones hold under 9% of the sample.

The time point tag for this specimen amounts to: newly diagnosed GD, antithyroid drugs for less than 3 months. RNA was extracted from PBMCs in TRIzol for both TCR sequencing and RNA sequencing. The diagnosis of Graves' disease was made according to American Thyroid Association guidelines. Recruitment of patients was carried out at an endocrinology department in Xi'an, China. Each patient gave about 9.1 milliliters of peripheral blood, collected in an EDTA anticoagulant tube. PBMCs were isolated by Ficoll Paque Plus density gradient separation without further T cell sorting. An Agilent 2100 Bioanalyzer and agarose gel were used to check RNA quality, and a NanoDrop 2000 was used to measure RNA concentration. From its cysteine to its phenylalanine, the CDR3 spans 15 amino acids. Of all the DNA, just the CDR3 is kept, 45 bases in frame from base 1. V is pared back by 2 bases and J by 4 bases, with 14 bases lying between the germline termini. The germline V gene sets CDR1 to SGHTA and CDR2 to FQGTGA.

A further study also used this sample, focusing on T cells in Graves' hyperthyroidism and ophthalmopathy. The other study reports the following: Stable Graves' hyperthyroidism was defined as the absence of progression to ophthalmopathy over 18 months of follow-up. Hyperthyroidism patients were aged 18 to 65 years and newly diagnosed, with disease duration of less than 2 months. The study excluded patients with uncontrolled infections, other autoimmune diseases, pregnancy or lactation. Diagnoses were based on clinical symptoms, serum thyroxine and TRAb, thyroid ultrasound and orbital computed tomography. The first round of RT-PCR for the TCR CDR3 was performed with the HTBI primer set and the Qiagen OneStep RT-PCR kit. Blood samples also contained most of the expanded thyroid clonotypes (frequency above 0.001), which suggests that blood repertoires may reflect thyroid immune responses. In cross-validation, a model built on a 13 V-J signature told ophthalmopathy apart from stable hyperthyroidism with under 90% sensitivity and around 83% specificity, and in testing the same model reached 80%/75%. In validation, progression to ophthalmopathy was predicted by the model with 70.59% sensitivity and 72% to 85% specificity, a median of approximately 6.5 months before onset. To identify distinguishing TCR V-J signatures, a discovery cohort of 90 to 100 patients was used, comprising 43 with Graves' ophthalmopathy and under 60 with stable Graves' hyperthyroidism. Prospective prediction of ophthalmopathy was tested in an independent validation cohort of under 20 hyperthyroidism patients and some 17 patients who later progressed to ophthalmopathy. The 100 discovery patients were randomly split 7:3 into training and test sets. The study also compared thyroid tissue and blood T-cell repertoires from a handful of Graves' hyperthyroidism patients. Once sampling was done, hyperthyroidism patients were given methimazole at a starting dose of 30 mg daily, whereas ophthalmopathy patients were given high-dose intravenous methylprednisolone. A second multiplex PCR round built the libraries, followed by size selection and purification. The libraries were sequenced on an Illumina HiSeq2000 using paired-end 100 bp reads. Raw data were processed with SOAPnuke, discarding reads with adapters, uncalled bases, mean Phred below 15, or no exact constant-primer or identifier match. High-quality paired reads were merged with COPE v1.2.5, and unique nucleotide sequences were defined as clonotypes. MiTCR v1.1 was used to align the clonotypes against IMGT TRBV, TRBD and TRBJ reference segments. The analysis was restricted to V-J combinations with a frequency above 0.0001, which together covered roughly 99% of the repertoires. The TCS score was defined as the ratio of F50 (clonal expansion) to E x V (chaos), calculated using BLOSUM62-based TCRdist between CDR3 peptides within each V-J. Welch's t-statistics and random forest reduced around 520 V-J features to roughly 13, which were used in a naive Bayes classifier (R e1071). Sample size was not statistically predetermined, and investigators were not blinded to group allocation. The paper reports TCR Vbeta CDR3 sequencing of about 140 peripheral blood samples: approximately 41 ophthalmopathy, under 80 hyperthyroidism and 17 progressor patients.

Sequences were derived from peripheral blood mononuclear cells (PBMCs), sampled at new diagnosis, from a patient treated with antithyroid drugs. Here the chain combines TRBV7-3 and TRBJ2-5, and TRBD2 may be the D gene, going by 6 matching bases. This receptor was identified in a woman between 40 and 55 years old with Graves disease. Donor details come from another sample of the same person, matched by shared clones. The CDR3 sequence is CASSLSYGRGETQYF. Here is the DNA: TGTGCCAGCAGCTTATCATACGGGCGGGGAGAGACCCAGTACTTC. With all but the CDR3 taken from the reference TRBV7-3 and TRBJ2-5 genes, the full variable domain is: GAGVSQTPSNKVTEKGKYVELRCDPISGHTALYWYRQSLGQGPEFLIYFQGTGAADDSGLPNDRFFAVRPEGSVSTLKIQRTERGDSAVYLCASSLSYGRGETQYFGPGTRLLVL.